One sample yielded the 15 T cell receptor beta chains listed below, sequenced in a study of blood T cell repertoires in COVID-19 (TCRdb year 2020). The receptor library was made with the immunoSEQ multiplex PCR assay. The source is immuneACCESS, and TCRdb retained only in-frame sequences with V and J called. Part of the clones is not carried over; for the studies checked, unresolved V genes explain less than half of this, and the remainder is unexplained. The sample contains around 85,000 clones, 85% to 90% of them found a single time. The ten largest clones represent around 4.5% of the sample. Material: peripheral blood. The source is a woman older than 75 with active or convalescent COVID-19.

This chain uses TRBV6-5 with TRBJ1-2; TRBD1 matches at 9 bases. The CDR3 contains 16 residues. Germline V gene sequence: CDR1 MNHEY, CDR2 SVGAGI. After removal of 2 bases from V and 2 bases from J, the junction contained 6 bases not matched to a gene. For the CDR3, the DNA is TGTGCCAGCAGTTACCCCCCGGGGACAGGGAACTATGGCTACACCTTC. Translated, it gives CASSYPPGTGNYGYTF.

The count of this clone is one. The rearrangement uses TRBV6-6 and TRBJ1-5; D uncertain. The germline gives CDR1 MNHNY, CDR2 SVGAGI (reference sequence). V lost 7 bases, J lost 7 bases, and 23 bases lay in between. The CDR3 totals 16 residues. CDR3 region: CASTYASSLMGQPQHF. The CDR3 DNA reads TGTGCCAGCACCTACGCCTCGTCCCTCATGGGCCAGCCCCAGCATTTT.

This chain uses TRBV25-1 with TRBJ1-4; 7 nucleotides match TRBD1. With V trimmed by 5 bases and J by 8 bases, 8 bases remained unmatched. There are 14 residues in the CDR3. CDR1 and CDR2 from the germline V gene are MGHDK and SYGVNS. CDR3 amino acids: CASSTDRVGEKLFF. The CDR3 DNA reads TGTGCCAGCAGTACCGACAGGGTAGGAGAAAAACTGTTTTTT.

This clone was counted a single time. The J gene is TRBJ2-3, the V gene TRBV11-2; no firm D call. CDR3 length equals 12 residues. Trimming took 1 base from V and 4 from J, leaving 3 bases between them. Germline CDR1 reads SGHAT; CDR2 reads FQNNGV. CDR3 protein: CASSLVADTQYF. The CDR3 DNA sequence: TGTGCCAGCAGCTTAGTCGCAGATACGCAGTATTTT.

This chain links TRBV19 with TRBJ2-6, with 8 bases matching TRBD1. The CDR3 covers 19 residues. Germline V CDR1 and CDR2: LNHDA, SQIVND (reference sequence). With 5 bases clipped from V and 0 bases from J, the junction kept 12 bases outside the gene matches. The CDR3 DNA reads as TGTGCCAGTAGTTCGCCCCCCGGGACAGGCCTCTCTGGGGCCAACGTCCTGACTTTC. Translation: CASSSPPGTGLSGANVLTF.

The sample holds a few counts of this clone. This chain connects TRBV6-5 to TRBJ1-6, with 7 positions matching TRBD1. V shed 5 bases, J shed 0 bases, and the junction held 1 base outside the gene matches. Germline V gene sequence: CDR1 MNHEY, CDR2 SVGAGI. The CDR3 totals 15 residues. In DNA, the CDR3 is TGTGCCAGCAGTAACAGGGGCTCCTATAATTCACCCCTCCACTTT. This codes for CASSNRGSYNSPLHF.

This chain connects TRBV2 to TRBJ1-2, with TRBD1 identical over 8 bases. The CDR3 is made up of 14 amino acids. Germline values: CDR1 SNHLY, CDR2 FYNNEI. J lost 7 bases, V lost 5 bases, and 9 bases had no gene match. CDR3 in amino acids: CASSIDRGGTGYTF. The CDR3 DNA is TGTGCCAGCAGTATTGACAGGGGAGGAACTGGCTACACCTTC.

The chain couples TRBV11-2 to TRBJ1-1; tentative D call: TRBD1 (5 bases). The CDR3 extends over 14 amino acids. Germline assignment: CDR1 SGHAT and CDR2 FQNNGV. The V end lost 5 bases, the J end lost 11 bases, and 21 bases lay between the germline ends. CDR3: CASSRDRVGGTAFF. In DNA, the CDR3 is TGTGCCAGCAGCCGGGACCGAGTGGGGGGTACGGCTTTCTTT.

CDR3 sequence (DNA): TGTGCCAGCAGCCCCCCTGGCATTTTGAGCACAGATACGCAGTATTTT. Translation: CASSPPGILSTDTQYF. This chain links TRBV7-2 with TRBJ2-3, with D hard to call. V was trimmed by 5 bases and J by 0 bases, leaving 15 bases between them. The germline gives CDR1 SGHTA, CDR2 FQGNSA. The CDR3 extends over 16 amino acids. Full variable domain (missing parts from reference TRBV7-2 and TRBJ2-3): GAGVSQSPSNKVTEKGKDVELRCDPISGHTALYWYRQSLGQGLEFLIYFQGNSAPDKSGLPSDRFSAERTGGSVSTLTIQRTQQEDSAVYLCASSPPGILSTDTQYFGPGTRLTVL.

In regard to this clone: The same CDR3 also results from other DNA sequences found in this sample. This chain's CDR3 is CASSRDRAYEQYF. The CDR3 coding sequence is TGTGCCAGCAGTCGGGACAGGGCCTACGAGCAGTACTTC. This sequence joins TRBV2 and TRBJ2-7; 9 nucleotides match TRBD1. The V gene's germline CDR1 is SNHLY and CDR2 FYNNEI. The CDR3 spans 13 residues. V shed 5 bases and J 2 bases; nucleotides not matched to a gene: 1.

The genes are TRBV12-5 and TRBJ1-2; perhaps TRBD1 as D (5 bases). CDR1 and CDR2 from the germline V gene are LGHNT and FRNRAP. The CDR3 extends over 10 amino acids. Trimming took 8 bases from V and 6 from J, leaving 7 bases between them. CDR3 sequence reads: CASWGDGYTF. For the CDR3, the DNA is TGTGCTAGTTGGGGCGATGGCTACACCTTC.

The chain is built from TRBV3-1 (or the pseudogene TRBV3-2) and TRBJ1-5, with TRBD1 matching over 8 bases. The CDR3 has 14 amino acids. Germline CDR1 and CDR2: LGHDT and YNNKEL (reference sequence). Germline trimming cut 4 bases from V and 6 bases from J; bases unmatched to any gene: 5. This chain's CDR3 is CASSPGGSGQPQHF. Written as DNA, the CDR3 is TGTGCCAGCAGCCCAGGGGGCTCGGGTCAGCCCCAGCATTTT.

The V call is TRBV12-5, the J call TRBJ2-7, with 8 positions matching TRBD2. CDR3 length: 16 amino acids. Germline CDR1 and CDR2: LGHNT and FRNRAP. J lost 0 bases, V lost 3 bases, and 7 bases had no gene match. The CDR3: CASGFARRGGSYEQYF. CDR3 nucleotide sequence: TGTGCTAGTGGTTTCGCCCGTCGGGGGGGCTCCTACGAGCAGTACTTC.

This clone has just one count. The chain carries TRBV11-2 and TRBJ2-7; tentatively, D is TRBD2 (6 bases). CDR3 length: 13 residues. Trimming took 1 base from V and 6 from J, leaving 10 bases between them. CDR1 SGHAT and CDR2 FQNNGV come from the germline V gene. This CDR3 reads CASSLAFSGEQYF. DNA of the CDR3: TGTGCCAGCAGCTTAGCTTTTAGCGGCGAGCAGTACTTC.

The chain combines TRBV5-1 with TRBJ2-1; 7 bases fit TRBD2. The CDR3 runs 15 residues. CDR1 and CDR2 from the germline V gene are SGHRS and YFSETQ. The V gene end was trimmed by 0 bases and the J gene end by 6 bases; junction bases not matched to a gene: 6. The CDR3 protein is CASSLAAGATNEQFF. CDR3 bases: TGCGCCAGCAGCTTGGCCGCGGGAGCGACCAATGAGCAGTTCTTC.